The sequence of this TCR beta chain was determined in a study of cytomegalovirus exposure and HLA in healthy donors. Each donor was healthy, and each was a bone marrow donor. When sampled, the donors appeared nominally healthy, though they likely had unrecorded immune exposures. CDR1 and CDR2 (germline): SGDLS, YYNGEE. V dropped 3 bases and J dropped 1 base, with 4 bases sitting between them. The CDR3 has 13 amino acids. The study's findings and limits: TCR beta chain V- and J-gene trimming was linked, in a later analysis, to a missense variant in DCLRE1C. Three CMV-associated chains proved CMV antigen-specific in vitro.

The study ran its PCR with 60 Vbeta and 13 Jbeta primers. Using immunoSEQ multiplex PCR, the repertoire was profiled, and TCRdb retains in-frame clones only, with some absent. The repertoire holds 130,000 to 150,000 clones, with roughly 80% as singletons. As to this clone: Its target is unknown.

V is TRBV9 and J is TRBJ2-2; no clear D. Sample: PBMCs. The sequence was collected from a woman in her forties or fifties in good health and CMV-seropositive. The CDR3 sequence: CASSDMNTGELFF. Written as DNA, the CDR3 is TGTGCCAGCAGCGACATGAACACCGGGGAGCTGTTTTTT.